Listed below are T cell receptor beta chains from one sample, sequenced in a study of cytomegalovirus exposure and HLA in healthy donors. Here immunoSEQ multiplex PCR was the method, and the copy in TCRdb shows in-frame clones only, minus some. The sample consists of 100,000 to 150,000 clones, 75% to 90% of them appearing once. Sequencing was carried out using PBMCs. These receptor sequences come from a woman aged 50 to 60 in good health and CMV-seropositive. The CDR3 runs from the conserved cysteine through the conserved F or W. Fields, in order: V gene, clone size, J gene, D gene, CDR3 protein, CDR3 DNA. D genes are given only for firm matches. A clone size is listed for some rows: how often the clone was seen (once, few, many), or a class if it is expanded.

V gene: TRBV28; clone size: few; J gene: TRBJ2-4; D gene: .; CDR3 protein: CASSLWGQGGAKNIQYF; CDR3 DNA: TGTGCCAGCAGTTTATGGGGCCAGGGAGGAGCCAAAAACATTCAGTACTTC
V gene: TRBV5-1; clone size: .; J gene: TRBJ2-1; D gene: TRBD2; CDR3 protein: CAPGPGGGYEQFF; CDR3 DNA: TGCGCCCCCGGCCCGGGGGGGGGATATGAGCAGTTCTTC
V gene: TRBV29-1; clone size: once; J gene: TRBJ2-7; D gene: .; CDR3 protein: CSAGDPYEQYF; CDR3 DNA: TGCAGCGCAGGGGATCCCTACGAGCAGTACTTC
V gene: TRBV18; clone size: .; J gene: TRBJ1-1; D gene: TRBD1; CDR3 protein: CASSPMTGDMNTEAFF; CDR3 DNA: TGTGCCAGCTCACCTATGACAGGGGACATGAACACTGAAGCTTTCTTT
V gene: TRBV2; clone size: .; J gene: TRBJ2-1; D gene: .; CDR3 protein: CASSVIRVQFF; CDR3 DNA: TGTGCCAGCAGTGTTATCCGAGTGCAGTTCTTC
V gene: TRBV15; clone size: .; J gene: TRBJ2-2; D gene: TRBD2; CDR3 protein: CATSRDQTRLAGGSNTGELFF; CDR3 DNA: TGTGCCACCAGCAGAGATCAGACGAGACTAGCGGGGGGCTCGAACACCGGGGAGCTGTTTTTT
V gene: TRBV7-3; clone size: .; J gene: TRBJ1-1; D gene: .; CDR3 protein: CASRAEGSTEAFF; CDR3 DNA: TGTGCCAGCAGGGCGGAAGGTAGCACTGAAGCTTTCTTT
V gene: TRBV7-2; clone size: few; J gene: TRBJ1-3; D gene: TRBD1; CDR3 protein: CASSPREWTGTDGNTIYF; CDR3 DNA: TGTGCCAGCAGCCCCAGGGAGTGGACAGGGACGGACGGAAACACCATATATTTT
V gene: TRBV19; clone size: .; J gene: TRBJ1-5; D gene: .; CDR3 protein: CASSIAGRTGGPQHF; CDR3 DNA: TGTGCCAGTAGTATAGCGGGACGGACGGGAGGTCCCCAGCATTTT
V gene: TRBV7-8; clone size: .; J gene: TRBJ2-7; D gene: TRBD2; CDR3 protein: CASSWTSGRVYEQYF; CDR3 DNA: TGTGCCAGCAGCTGGACTAGCGGGAGAGTGTACGAGCAGTACTTC
V gene: TRBV2; clone size: .; J gene: TRBJ1-1; D gene: .; CDR3 protein: CASRGRGTEAFF; CDR3 DNA: TGTGCCAGCAGGGGGAGGGGTACTGAAGCTTTCTTT
V gene: TRBV5-1; clone size: .; J gene: TRBJ1-3; D gene: TRBD1; CDR3 protein: CASSKDRGQGNTIYF; CDR3 DNA: TGCGCCAGCAGCAAGGACAGGGGGCAGGGAAACACCATATATTTT
V gene: TRBV29-1; clone size: .; J gene: TRBJ2-1; D gene: TRBD1; CDR3 protein: CSVDRDRAYNEQFF; CDR3 DNA: TGCAGCGTCGACCGGGACAGGGCGTACAATGAGCAGTTCTTC
V gene: TRBV19; clone size: .; J gene: TRBJ1-1; D gene: .; CDR3 protein: CASQGRVTEAFF; CDR3 DNA: TGTGCCAGCCAGGGGAGGGTCACTGAAGCTTTCTTT
V gene: TRBV7-9; clone size: .; J gene: TRBJ1-2; D gene: .; CDR3 protein: CASSLGGRMLLYGYTF; CDR3 DNA: TGTGCCAGCAGCTTGGGGGGACGGATGCTTCTCTATGGCTACACCTTC
V gene: TRBV4-1; clone size: .; J gene: TRBJ1-5; D gene: .; CDR3 protein: CASSQENSQPQPQHF; CDR3 DNA: TGCGCCAGCAGCCAAGAAAACAGCCAACCCCAGCCCCAGCATTTT
V gene: TRBV19; clone size: .; J gene: TRBJ2-7; D gene: TRBD1; CDR3 protein: CASSARQGSYEQYF; CDR3 DNA: TGTGCCAGTAGTGCCCGACAGGGTTCCTACGAGCAGTACTTC
V gene: TRBV29-1; clone size: .; J gene: TRBJ2-1; D gene: .; CDR3 protein: CSVERASASYNEQFF; CDR3 DNA: TGCAGCGTTGAACGGGCTAGCGCCTCCTACAATGAGCAGTTCTTC
V gene: TRBV7-6; clone size: .; J gene: TRBJ2-1; D gene: TRBD2; CDR3 protein: CASSLVGTSLNEQFF; CDR3 DNA: TGTGCCAGCAGCTTAGTGGGGACTAGCCTCAATGAGCAGTTCTTC
V gene: TRBV7-9; clone size: few; J gene: TRBJ2-6; D gene: TRBD1; CDR3 protein: CASSSQDRSSGANVLTF; CDR3 DNA: TGTGCCAGCAGCTCACAGGACAGGAGCTCTGGGGCCAACGTCCTGACTTTC
V gene: TRBV2; clone size: few; J gene: TRBJ2-7; D gene: .; CDR3 protein: CASSENRAIYEQYF; CDR3 DNA: TGTGCCAGCAGTGAAAACAGGGCTATTTACGAGCAGTACTTC
V gene: TRBV30; clone size: .; J gene: TRBJ1-1; D gene: TRBD1; CDR3 protein: CASITGTGTEAFF; CDR3 DNA: TGTGCCAGCATTACCGGGACAGGGACTGAAGCTTTCTTT
V gene: TRBV4-3; clone size: few; J gene: TRBJ1-2; D gene: TRBD1; CDR3 protein: CASSQDWSRGDGYTF; CDR3 DNA: TGCGCCAGCAGCCAAGATTGGAGCAGGGGGGATGGCTACACCTTC
V gene: TRBV7-2; clone size: .; J gene: TRBJ1-5; D gene: TRBD1; CDR3 protein: CASSPRTGGSQPQHF; CDR3 DNA: TGTGCCAGCAGCCCTCGGACAGGGGGGAGTCAGCCCCAGCATTTT
V gene: TRBV7-3; clone size: .; J gene: TRBJ2-7; D gene: TRBD1; CDR3 protein: CASSLAGTGAHEQYF; CDR3 DNA: TGTGCCAGCAGCTTAGCCGGGACAGGGGCCCACGAGCAGTACTTC
V gene: TRBV30; clone size: .; J gene: TRBJ2-3; D gene: .; CDR3 protein: CAWSVGGRSTDTQYF; CDR3 DNA: TGTGCCTGGAGTGTCGGTGGGAGGAGCACAGATACGCAGTATTTT
V gene: TRBV15; clone size: .; J gene: TRBJ1-1; D gene: .; CDR3 protein: CATSRDLGVTEAFF; CDR3 DNA: TGTGCCACCAGCAGAGATCTAGGTGTTACTGAAGCTTTCTTT
V gene: TRBV30; clone size: once; J gene: TRBJ2-7; D gene: TRBD1; CDR3 protein: CARGGTGGTYEQYF; CDR3 DNA: TGTGCCCGGGGTGGGACAGGGGGTACCTACGAGCAGTACTTC
V gene: TRBV5-1; clone size: .; J gene: TRBJ2-2; D gene: TRBD1; CDR3 protein: CASSASGGESGELFF; CDR3 DNA: TGCGCCAGCAGCGCCTCAGGGGGCGAATCCGGGGAGCTGTTTTTT
V gene: TRBV30; clone size: once; J gene: TRBJ1-5; D gene: .; CDR3 protein: CAWSLATEPQHF; CDR3 DNA: TGTGCCTGGAGCCTCGCTACCGAGCCCCAGCATTTT
V gene: TRBV7-9; clone size: .; J gene: TRBJ2-2; D gene: TRBD2; CDR3 protein: CASHTSSGAQNTGELFF; CDR3 DNA: TGTGCCAGCCACACTTCCAGCGGGGCCCAGAACACCGGGGAGCTGTTTTTT
V gene: TRBV18; clone size: .; J gene: TRBJ1-1; D gene: TRBD1; CDR3 protein: CASSPRIQGDGTEAFF; CDR3 DNA: TGTGCCAGCTCACCACGTATCCAGGGGGACGGGACTGAAGCTTTCTTT
V gene: TRBV9; clone size: .; J gene: TRBJ2-2; D gene: TRBD1; CDR3 protein: CASSVTRDRDTGELFF; CDR3 DNA: TGTGCCAGCAGCGTAACCCGGGACAGAGACACCGGGGAGCTGTTTTTT
V gene: TRBV11-1; clone size: .; J gene: TRBJ2-2; D gene: TRBD1; CDR3 protein: CASSSRQGRTGELFF; CDR3 DNA: TGTGCCAGCAGCTCGCGACAGGGGAGGACCGGGGAGCTGTTTTTT
V gene: TRBV11-2; clone size: .; J gene: TRBJ2-1; D gene: TRBD2; CDR3 protein: CASSQYGAGGFLNEQFF; CDR3 DNA: TGTGCCAGCAGCCAATATGGAGCGGGAGGTTTTCTCAATGAGCAGTTCTTC
V gene: TRBV5-1; clone size: .; J gene: TRBJ2-3; D gene: .; CDR3 protein: CASSLGTIYTDTQYF; CDR3 DNA: TGCGCCAGCAGCTTGGGGACTATCTACACAGATACGCAGTATTTT
V gene: TRBV5-6; clone size: .; J gene: TRBJ1-1; D gene: .; CDR3 protein: CASSLEVVATETEAFF; CDR3 DNA: TGTGCCAGCAGCTTGGAAGTCGTTGCGACAGAAACTGAAGCTTTCTTT
V gene: TRBV19; clone size: .; J gene: TRBJ1-2; D gene: TRBD1; CDR3 protein: CASTTGGYGYTF; CDR3 DNA: TGTGCCAGCACGACAGGGGGCTATGGCTACACCTTC
V gene: TRBV6-1; clone size: once; J gene: TRBJ1-2; D gene: TRBD1; CDR3 protein: CASRKPRTGDRYTF; CDR3 DNA: TGTGCCAGCAGGAAACCCAGGACAGGGGATCGCTACACCTTC